This is a list of T cell receptor beta chains from one sample in a study of T cell changes during pregnancy in multiple sclerosis. The assay was immunoSEQ multiplex PCR, and TCRdb's table has in-frame clones only and misses some. The table records approximately 23,000 clones, around 88% of them present only once. This material consisted of CD8+ T cells from peripheral blood mononuclear cells, taken in the first trimester of pregnancy. The source of these receptors is a female donor with multiple sclerosis, enrolled in a pregnancy study. CDR3s leave out the opening cysteine and the closing phenylalanine or tryptophan. The listing skips clone size in some rows; elsewhere it reads once, few, many or a size class.

clone_size j_call v_call cdr3_aa
- TRBJ1-2 TRBV29-1 SVAPGQGSD
- TRBJ1-2 TRBV29-1 SVRAETGLHYGYT
- TRBJ2-7 TRBV15 ATKRQGSHEQY
- TRBJ2-7 TRBV12-5 ASGKTDDSYEQY
- TRBJ2-2 TRBV7-9 ASSSQGQGVTGELF
medium-sized TRBJ2-7 TRBV6-1 ASSLQGELEQY
- TRBJ2-2 TRBV19 ASRALAGGGTGELF
- TRBJ2-7 TRBV19 ASSIYGGSEQY
- TRBJ2-3 TRBV11-2 ASSHSQILAVRTDTQY
- TRBJ2-7 TRBV5-4 ASSFGTGSYEQY
- TRBJ1-1 TRBV4-3 ASSPKQGLEAF
once TRBJ2-3 TRBV28 ASSFRGSTDTQY
- TRBJ1-5 TRBV27 ASSSRPGDYSNQPQH
once TRBJ1-1 TRBV7-9 ASSFPLSQDRPMNTEAF
- TRBJ2-1 TRBV13 ASSLAGIEGSGQF
- TRBJ2-2 TRBV6-1 AAASGTLRTGELF
- TRBJ1-1 TRBV27 ASSISRSRTEAF
- TRBJ1-1 TRBV19 ASSISMNTEAF
- TRBJ2-4 TRBV7-9 ASSSRGEAKNIQY
- TRBJ2-5 TRBV27 ASSLTAPSGDQETQY
- TRBJ2-5 TRBV5-1 ASSSGSASGETQY
large TRBJ2-3 TRBV11-1 ASSSGGAHTDTQY
- TRBJ2-5 TRBV7-9 ASSYTTSGNQETQY
- TRBJ2-7 TRBV19 ASSAGTGGSYEQY
once TRBJ1-5 TRBV5-6 ASSLRQGGNQPQH
- TRBJ2-2 TRBV27 AIRTSSGELF
few TRBJ1-1 TRBV13 ASSFMGRTEAF
- TRBJ1-2 TRBV27 ASTSSGTGGSGGYT
- TRBJ2-7 TRBV4-3 ASSRSWLATDEQY
- TRBJ2-7 TRBV6-6 ASNIAETEYYEQY
- TRBJ2-1 TRBV7-9 ASSPLFELNEQF
few TRBJ2-7 TRBV7-6 ASSPTGTYEQY
- TRBJ2-5 TRBV7-9 ASSLNQVPLQETQY
- TRBJ2-5 TRBV7-2 ASSPNRETQY
- TRBJ2-7 TRBV27 ASSPRPPLAGEYEQY
- TRBJ2-3 TRBV4-1 ASSQDVPDTQY
- TRBJ2-1 TRBV7-3 ASSLTGQGWDEQF
- TRBJ1-2 TRBV4-2 ASSPHSGTGDGYT
- TRBJ1-1 TRBV19 ASSDWGLEAF
once TRBJ2-1 TRBV6-6 ASSYPFRGSDNEQF
- TRBJ2-1 TRBV5-8 ASSLGWLPNEQF
once TRBJ2-5 TRBV7-6 ASSPTLSDRGLQETQY